The rows below give T cell receptor beta chains drawn from one sample of a study of regulatory T cells in long-lasting Graves disease. MiXCR, run by TCRdb on the multiplex PCR reads, gives a single entry per CDR3 protein. Seen here are around 240,000 distinct CDR3 sequences, around 19% observed once, and the top ten hold approximately 14%. The same data also contributed to another study, on T cells in Graves' hyperthyroidism and ophthalmopathy.

Here the sequenced sample was peripheral blood mononuclear cells (PBMCs), taken at new diagnosis, from a patient treated with antithyroid drugs. All receptors derive from a woman younger than 45 with Graves disease. The CDR3 runs from the conserved cysteine through the conserved F or W. D genes are given only for firm matches. Size is stated for part of the rows, as once, few or many counts, or as a class when the clone is expanded.

V gene,J gene,clone size,D gene,CDR3 DNA,CDR3 protein
TRBV27,TRBJ1-2,many,NA,TGTGCCAGCAGTTTCAGAGGGTTGGAGGGCTACACCTTC,CASSFRGLEGYTF
TRBV7-9,TRBJ1-1,NA,NA,TGTGCCAGCAGCTTAGGTCGGGGATTTGGCACTGAAGCTTTCTTT,CASSLGRGFGTEAFF
TRBV6-1,TRBJ2-3,many,NA,TGTGCCAGCAGTGACCGCTTCGGGGGATTAAGCACAGATACGCAGTATTTT,CASSDRFGGLSTDTQYF
TRBV9,TRBJ2-7,many,NA,TGTGCCAGCAGCGGCGGACACGCCAGCTCCTACGAGCAGTACTTC,CASSGGHASSYEQYF
TRBV2,TRBJ2-2,many,NA,TGTGCCAGGAGGGGTACCGGGGAGCTGTTTTTT,CARRGTGELFF
TRBV27,TRBJ2-3,many,TRBD1,TGTGCCAGCAGTTTCTACAGGGGTAGCACAGATACGCAGTATTTT,CASSFYRGSTDTQYF
TRBV29-1,TRBJ1-2,many,NA,TGCAGCGTTGAAATTACAGGGCTTGGCTACACCTTC,CSVEITGLGYTF
TRBV7-8,TRBJ1-4,many,NA,TGTGCCAGCAGCCTGGGACGGATCCTTAATGAAAAACTGTTTTTT,CASSLGRILNEKLFF
TRBV9,TRBJ1-4,NA,NA,TGTGCCAGCACCGCCCGTGGGGAGGTATATGAAAAACTGTTTTTT,CASTARGEVYEKLFF
TRBV25-1,TRBJ1-1,few,NA,TGTGCCAGAGGCCAGGGGCCCAACACTGAAGCTTTCTTT,CARGQGPNTEAFF
TRBV6-1,TRBJ1-1,once,NA,TGTGCCAGCGTGGGGGGCCCGGCTTTCTTT,CASVGGPAFF
TRBV2,TRBJ2-1,many,TRBD2,TGTGCCAGCAGGACCGGTCTAGCGGGGTGGAATGAGCAGTTCTTC,CASRTGLAGWNEQFF
TRBV11-2,TRBJ2-5,NA,NA,TGTGCCAGCAGCCAAAGGAGTGGGGGGTTAGAGACCCAGTACTTC,CASSQRSGGLETQYF
TRBV20-1,TRBJ1-1,many,TRBD1,TGCAGTGCTGAGAAGGACAGGATTGAAGCTTTCTTT,CSAEKDRIEAFF
TRBV11-2,TRBJ2-1,NA,NA,TGTGCCAGCAGCCCCTCGACTGAGAATGAGCAGTTCTTC,CASSPSTENEQFF
TRBV18,TRBJ2-5,many,TRBD1,TGTGCCAGCTCACCAACAGGGGATGTCGAGACCCAGTACTTC,CASSPTGDVETQYF
TRBV11-2,TRBJ2-1,many,NA,TGTGCCAGCAGCCGGAGCTGGGGGCGCTACAATGAGCAGTTCTTC,CASSRSWGRYNEQFF
TRBV6-2/TRBV6-3,TRBJ1-2,many,NA,TGTGCCAGCAGTGAAGAAACAAGTCTATGGGGGGATCATGGCTACACCTTC,CASSEETSLWGDHGYTF
TRBV7-9,TRBJ1-1,NA,NA,TGTGCCAGCAGCTTTCCCCTGAACACTGAAGCTTTCTTT,CASSFPLNTEAFF
TRBV6-1,TRBJ2-7,many,TRBD2,TGTGCCAGTGGGGGGACTAGCGTATTCGGCTCCTACGAGCAGTACTTC,CASGGTSVFGSYEQYF
TRBV18,TRBJ2-1,many,NA,TGTGCCAGCTCACCACTAGACCGAGCCTCCTACAATGAGCAGTTCTTC,CASSPLDRASYNEQFF
TRBV6-2/TRBV6-3,TRBJ1-1,few,NA,TGTGCCAGCAGTTACTCGATGCCAGGCACATTGAACACTGAAGCTTTCTTT,CASSYSMPGTLNTEAFF
TRBV4-2,TRBJ1-2,many,NA,TGTGCCAGCAGCCAAGAGGGGTTAGCAGGGGCTCAAGGTGGCTACACCTTC,CASSQEGLAGAQGGYTF
TRBV5-1,TRBJ2-1,many,NA,TGCGCCAGCAGCGCGGACCGGGGGGCCATTACCTTCAATGAGCAGTTCTTC,CASSADRGAITFNEQFF
TRBV12-3/TRBV12-4,TRBJ1-5,NA,NA,TGTGCCAGCGCACCATCCGGCAGCAATCAGCCCCAGCATTTT,CASAPSGSNQPQHF
TRBV6-5,TRBJ1-6,NA,NA,TGTGCCAGCAGTTACTCGCCGCGCCCTAATTCACCCCTCCACTTT,CASSYSPRPNSPLHF
TRBV12-3/TRBV12-4,TRBJ2-7,many,NA,TGTGCCAGCAGCTTGGGAGGGGGCTACGAGCAGTACTTC,CASSLGGGYEQYF
TRBV7-2,TRBJ1-2,many,NA,TGTGCCAGCAGCTTAGGAGGGGTTGGCTACACCTTC,CASSLGGVGYTF
TRBV12-3/TRBV12-4,TRBJ2-1,few,TRBD1,TGTGCCAGCAGTTTAGCGTGGGGACAGGGCTACAATGAGCAGTTCTTC,CASSLAWGQGYNEQFF
TRBV6-1,TRBJ1-1,many,TRBD1,TGTGCCACCAGAGGGACAGGGATGAACACTGAAGCTTTCTTT,CATRGTGMNTEAFF
TRBV29-1,TRBJ1-2,many,TRBD1,TGCAGCGTCAAACAGGGGGCGCAGGGTGGCTACACCTTC,CSVKQGAQGGYTF
TRBV5-4,TRBJ1-1,many,NA,TGTGCCAGCAGCGCCAGACCTATGAGCACTGAAGCTTTCTTT,CASSARPMSTEAFF
TRBV6-1,TRBJ1-1,many,NA,TGTGCCAGCAGGAGCCCTGAAGCTTTCTTT,CASRSPEAFF
TRBV5-4,TRBJ2-3,NA,NA,TGTGCCAGCAGCTTCGGCTCATACGGGGATACGCAGTATTTT,CASSFGSYGDTQYF
TRBV10-1,TRBJ1-1,many,NA,TGCGCCCGCACAACTGGTTCGAATTGTTCCACTGAAGCTTTCTTT,CARTTGSNCSTEAFF
TRBV4-1,TRBJ2-5,many,NA,TGCGCCAGCAGCCAAGATCGGGAAACCACGCCGACTCGAGAAACCCAGTACTTC,CASSQDRETTPTRETQYF
TRBV2,TRBJ1-5,NA,NA,TGTGCCAGCAGTGATCGGACGGGAAATCAGCCCCAGCATTTT,CASSDRTGNQPQHF
TRBV18,TRBJ2-7,NA,TRBD1,TGTGCCAGCTCACCTTATGCCGGGACAGTTAGCGAGCAGTACTTC,CASSPYAGTVSEQYF
TRBV5-1,TRBJ2-7,NA,TRBD2,TGCGCCAGCAGCCTAGGGTTAGGACTAGCGGTCTACGAGCAGTACTTC,CASSLGLGLAVYEQYF
TRBV9,TRBJ1-5,many,NA,TGTGCCAGCAGCGTAGATACCTGGGAGCCCCAGCATTTT,CASSVDTWEPQHF
TRBV2,TRBJ1-2,many,NA,TGTGCCAGCGTAGACAGGCATTATGGCTACACCTTC,CASVDRHYGYTF
TRBV20-1,TRBJ2-6,NA,NA,TGCAGTGCTCGCTGCCGGGGGTTTGGGGCCAACGTCCTGACTTTC,CSARCRGFGANVLTF
TRBV20-1,TRBJ1-2,NA,NA,TGCAGTGCCATACAGGGTCTAAATGGCTACACCTTC,CSAIQGLNGYTF
TRBV7-7,TRBJ2-5,NA,NA,TGTGCTAGCAGCTTAGCCTCTCAAGGCCTGGAGACCCAGTACTTC,CASSLASQGLETQYF
TRBV29-1,TRBJ2-7,many,NA,TGCAGCGTTGCCTCGGCGGGGGCGGACTACGAGCAGTACTTC,CSVASAGADYEQYF
TRBV6-1,TRBJ1-1,many,TRBD1,TGTGCCAGCAGTGAAACTCCACAGGGGGCCTCGAACACTGAAGCTTTCTTT,CASSETPQGASNTEAFF
TRBV20-1,TRBJ2-1,NA,TRBD2,TGCAGTGCTAGAGTGGGGGGGTATGAGCAGTTCTTC,CSARVGGYEQFF
TRBV7-9,TRBJ1-1,many,TRBD1,TGTGCCAGCAGCTTAGGGGACAGGGGGCGCCGAACTGAAGCTTTCTTT,CASSLGDRGRRTEAFF
TRBV6-1,TRBJ2-5,few,TRBD1,TGTGCCAGCTACGGCCCCCCGGGACAGGGAAAAGAGACCCAGTACTTC,CASYGPPGQGKETQYF
TRBV12-3/TRBV12-4,TRBJ2-2,many,TRBD2,TGTGCCAGCGCGCCCCAGCGGGGGGCTTCCACCGGGGAGCTGTTTTTT,CASAPQRGASTGELFF
TRBV7-3,TRBJ2-2,many,TRBD1,TGTGCCAGCAGCTCAAACCGGGACAGGGGGCTCCGAAACGGCGGGGAGCTGTTTTTT,CASSSNRDRGLRNGGELFF
TRBV5-1,TRBJ2-3,many,NA,TGCGCCAGCAGCTTGGGCGTAGGGGACGCAGATACGCAGTATTTT,CASSLGVGDADTQYF
TRBV7-2,TRBJ1-3,many,NA,TGTGCCAGCAGCTTGCGGGGGTCTGGAAACACCATATATTTT,CASSLRGSGNTIYF